This T cell receptor beta chain was sequenced during a study of Graves' ophthalmopathy and Graves' hyperthyroidism (dated by TCRdb to the late 2010s). Describing the broader study: Peripheral blood samples were taken at the time of initial diagnosis, before any treatment was given. TCR beta repertoire signatures were used to distinguish Graves' ophthalmopathy from Graves' hyperthyroidism and to predict progression to ophthalmopathy. In total, 135 blood samples were TCR-sequenced: approximately 42 ophthalmopathy, some 75 hyperthyroidism and about 17 hyperthyroidism-to-ophthalmopathy patients. To explore V-J signatures that distinguish ophthalmopathy from hyperthyroidism, a discovery set of around 100 patients was enrolled, made up of about 40 with ophthalmopathy and 57 with stable hyperthyroidism. An independent validation cohort was composed of 18 hyperthyroidism patients and approximately 15 patients who later progressed from hyperthyroidism to ophthalmopathy. T-cell repertoires of thyroid tissue and blood were compared in five or six hyperthyroidism patients. After sampling, hyperthyroidism patients received methimazole starting at 30 mg daily, and ophthalmopathy patients received high-dose intravenous methylprednisolone. The 95 to 100 discovery patients were divided at random into training and test sets in a 7:3 ratio.

General study outcomes and caveats: Sample size was not statistically predetermined, and group allocation was not concealed from the investigators. Most expanded thyroid clonotypes with a frequency above 0.001 also appeared in blood, which suggests that blood repertoires may reflect the immune response in the thyroid. In cross-validation, the 13-signature model distinguished ophthalmopathy from stable hyperthyroidism with roughly 90% sensitivity and around 81% specificity, and in the test set the corresponding values were around 80% and 75%. In validation, the model predicted ophthalmopathy progression with more than 55% sensitivity and 72.22% specificity; 12 predicted patients were CT-confirmed with GO in a median of around 6.5 months.

Ophthalmopathy patients had moderately to severely active disease, Clinical Activity Score of at least 3, NOSPECS grade of at least 4, and disease duration under 3 months. Anyone with other autoimmune diseases, uncontrolled infections, pregnancy or lactation was excluded from the study. Clinical symptoms, serum thyroxine, TRAb, thyroid ultrasound and orbital computed tomography formed the basis of the diagnosis. Using Ficoll-Paque density gradient centrifugation, PBMCs were isolated from 10 ml of fresh peripheral blood. Total RNA was extracted with Trizol reagent and quality-checked on an Agilent 2100 Bioanalyzer. For repertoire sequencing, the TCR beta CDR3 regions were amplified from RNA transcripts. HTBI primers and the Qiagen OneStep RT-PCR kit were used in a first-round RT-PCR, which was followed by a second-round multiplex PCR, size selection and purification. The libraries underwent paired-end sequencing with 100 bp reads on an Illumina HiSeq2000. The study's own analysis went as follows. SOAPnuke was used to process the reads, removing any read that contained adapters or uncalled bases, had a mean Phred below 15, or lacked an exact match to the constant primer or identifier. COPE v1.2.5 was used to merge the high-quality paired reads. Each unique nucleotide sequence was treated as a clonotype, and MiTCR v1.1 was used to align the clonotypes to the IMGT TRB V, D and J references. The analysis was limited to V-J combinations with a frequency above 0.0001, which together covered 99.2% of repertoires. For each V-J combination, a TCR clonal expansion and chaos score was defined as F50 clonal expansion divided by the chaos observed in the TCRdist matrix. Features were reduced by Welch's t-statistics and random forest to more than 10 V-J combinations, which fed a naive Bayes classifier. The similarity between thyroid and blood repertoires was quantified using the Morisita-Horn index. TCRdb cleaned the public reads at Q25 with fastp, built clones with MiXCR and kept in-frame beta chains. For every CDR3 protein sequence, its rows merge into one entry that carries the most common genes and DNA. TCRdb's processing, not the authors', yielded these V and J calls. Recorded for this sample are about 370,000 distinct CDR3 sequences; approximately 16% of them occurred a single time. Roughly 1.5% of the sample lies in the top ten.

Details on this clonotype: It has no known antigen specificity. Per-nucleotide qualities are absent, and no much larger clonotype sits a single base away.

Relative to germline, V is missing 7 bases and J is missing 5 bases, with 7 bases of the junction outside any gene match. From cysteine to phenylalanine, the CDR3 is 14 amino acids long. CDR3 DNA is the only sequence kept; it has 42 bases, read in frame from the first base. CDR1 and CDR2 (SGHTA, FQGNSA) derive from the germline V gene. Sample: peripheral blood. This receptor was obtained from a woman in her late teens or twenties with Graves' ophthalmopathy. Donor details come from another sample of the same person, matched by shared clones. This receptor chain uses TRBV7-2 and TRBJ2-5; 10 of the junction bases match TRBD2. The CDR3 corresponds to CASNPSGGPETQYF. The nucleotides are TGTGCCAGCAACCCTAGCGGGGGCCCTGAGACCCAGTACTTC.